This entry lists 25 T cell receptor beta chains sequenced from one sample in a study of cytomegalovirus exposure and HLA in healthy donors. PCR was performed using 60 Vbeta and 13 Jbeta primers. Using immunoSEQ multiplex PCR, the repertoire was profiled, and TCRdb retains in-frame clones only, with some absent. The sample yields roughly 200,000 clones, more than 9.5% seen once. The source material was PBMCs. The receptor source for this set is a man aged 50 to 60 in good health and CMV-seropositive.

This clone showed up just once. The germline gene is not matched at one end of the junction; a read error may be the cause. V gene TRBV7-7 combines with J gene TRBJ2-5, with 9 positions matching TRBD2. The V gene's germline CDR1 is SSHAT and CDR2 FNYEAQ (reference sequence). The length of the CDR3 is 15 residues. CDR3 DNA sequence: TGTGCTAGCAGCTTAGAAGCGGGAGGTGGCGGGACCCAGTACTTC. As protein: CASSLEAGGGGTQYF. Variable domain in full (rest from reference TRBV7-7 and TRBJ2-5): GAGVSQSPRYKVTKRGQDVTLRCDPISSHATLYWYQQALGQGPEFLTYFNYEAQPDKSGLPSDRFSAERPEGSISTLTIQRTEQRDSAMYRCASSLEAGGGGTQYFGPGTRLLVL.

This clone was picked up a small number of times. The chain combines TRBV19 with TRBJ1-4; the match to TRBD1 covers 10 bases. The CDR3 length is 15 residues. V shed 4 bases, J shed 1 base, and the junction held 0 bases outside the gene matches. Germline V gene data show CDR1 as LNHDA and CDR2 as SQIVND (reference sequence). The CDR3 bases are TGTGCCAGTAGTAGGACAGGGGGAACTAATGAAAAACTGTTTTTT. It specifies CASSRTGGTNEKLFF.

The V and J genes are TRBV18 and TRBJ2-2, with a weak D call TRBD1 (5 bases). Trimming shortened V by 0 bases and J by 2 bases, and 7 bases separated the two germline ends. This CDR3 comprises 15 residues. From germline, CDR1 is KGHSH and CDR2 LQKENI. CDR3 DNA: TGTGCCAGCTCACCACCTGACAGTAACACCGGGGAGCTGTTTTTT. Protein product: CASSPPDSNTGELFF.

The J gene is TRBJ1-4, the V gene TRBV30; D is unresolved. The ends were cut back, 0 bases at V and 8 bases at J, with 4 bases in the middle. The CDR3 runs 11 residues. The germline V gene encodes CDR1 GTSNPN and CDR2 SVGIG (reference sequence). The CDR3 DNA reads TGTGCCTGGAGTGTAGAGGAAAAACTGTTTTTT. Residues: CAWSVEEKLFF.

The V and J genes are TRBV9 and TRBJ2-5; D possibly corresponds to TRBD1 (5 bases). CDR1 and CDR2 from the germline V gene are SGDLS and YYNGEE. Deletions cut 0 bases from V and 5 bases from J, with 14 bases between. This CDR3 contains 15 residues. The CDR3, as DNA: TGTGCCAGCAGCGTAGCGGGCAGGGTGGGGGAGACCCAGTACTTC. It yields the protein CASSVAGRVGETQYF.

V gene TRBV2 combines with J gene TRBJ1-2; TRBD1 is a possible D gene (5 bases). CDR1 and CDR2 from the germline V gene are SNHLY and FYNNEI. The CDR3 totals 13 residues. Trimming pared 8 bases from V and 4 bases from J, leaving 14 bases between. The CDR3 reads CASGAPLGYGYTF. The CDR3, as DNA: TGTGCCAGCGGGGCTCCTTTGGGCTATGGCTACACCTTC.

There are a few counts of this clone. The CDR3 bases are TGCGCCACCGCGGGGAACACCGGGGAGCTGTTTTTT. Protein: CATAGNTGELFF. This chain uses TRBV10-2 with TRBJ2-2, with D possibly matching TRBD2 (5 bases). V dropped 10 bases and J dropped 1 base, with 7 bases sitting between them. The CDR3 is 12 amino acids. The V gene's germline CDR1 is WSHSY and CDR2 SAAADI.

The chain recombines TRBV4-3 with TRBJ1-5; TRBD1 aligns across 7 bases. Germline-derived CDR1 and CDR2 are LGHNA and YSLEER. This CDR3 region has 14 residues. Germline trimming cut 4 bases from V and 4 bases from J; bases unmatched to any gene: 4. The CDR3 DNA follows: TGCGCCAGCAGCCTTGGGACAGCTAATCAGCCCCAGCATTTT. It is translated as CASSLGTANQPQHF.

This chain links TRBV6-5 with TRBJ2-4; 7 bases line up with TRBD2. V gave up 6 bases and J gave up 7 bases; unmatched junction bases: 6. This CDR3 has 13 amino acids. Germline CDR1 MNHEY, CDR2 SVGAGI. The CDR3 DNA follows: TGTGCCAGCAGCCGGGGGGAGGGCAACATTCAGTACTTC. This sequence encodes CASSRGEGNIQYF.

The chain is built from TRBV15 and TRBJ2-3; 7 nucleotides agree with TRBD1. Trimming cost V 8 bases and J 5 bases; bases outside gene matches: 7. Germline V gives CDR1 LNHNV, CDR2 YYDKDF (reference sequence). This CDR3 is built from 13 residues. The DNA of the CDR3 is TGTGCCACCGGTAAGGGGGCCGGAGATACGCAGTATTTT. As protein: CATGKGAGDTQYF.

The rearrangement joins TRBV6-5 to TRBJ1-1, with a weak D call TRBD1 (6 bases). This CDR3 contains 12 residues. V lost 6 bases and J 10 bases, leaving 15 bases between the germline ends. Germline lookup yields CDR1 MNHEY and CDR2 SVGAGI. The CDR3 DNA reads as TGTGCCAGCAGCTCACCGGGACAAGGAGCTTTCTTT. Translation gives CASSSPGQGAFF.

This clone was counted only a few times. V usage is TRBV6-6 and J usage is TRBJ1-2, with a tentative D call TRBD1 (6 bases). The CDR3 has 16 amino acids. The V end lost 4 bases, the J end lost 6 bases, and 21 bases lay between the germline ends. Germline CDR1 reads MNHNY; CDR2 reads SVGAGI (reference sequence). Here the CDR3 reads CASSSIRGTHFNGYTF. The CDR3 DNA reads TGTGCCAGCAGTTCTATAAGGGGGACGCATTTTAATGGCTACACCTTC.

This clone was detected a few times. V and J are TRBV2 and TRBJ1-5, with 7 nucleotides matching TRBD1. This CDR3 has 14 amino acids. Germline-derived CDR1 and CDR2 are SNHLY and FYNNEI. J was trimmed by 4 bases and V by 6 bases; bases with no gene match: 6. DNA for the CDR3: TGTGCCAGCAGCGCCCGGGACAGAAATCAGCCCCAGCATTTT. The encoded protein is CASSARDRNQPQHF.

This clone appeared once. This sample includes further DNA sequences coding for the same CDR3. The genes are TRBV4-1 and TRBJ1-1; no clear D. With 1 base removed from V and 1 base from J, the gap between germline ends came to 19 bases. This CDR3 spans 18 amino acids. Germline V CDR1 and CDR2: MGHRA, YSYEKL. CDR3 sequence: CASSQVNIGTGSNTEAFF. The DNA of the CDR3 is TGCGCCAGCAGCCAAGTTAATATAGGAACGGGGTCGAACACTGAAGCTTTCTTT.

A few counts support this clone. This chain's CDR3 is CASSISGSTEAFF. DNA for the CDR3: TGTGCCAGTAGTATTTCTGGGAGCACTGAAGCTTTCTTT. The V gene is TRBV19, the J gene TRBJ1-1, with D hard to call. Trimming left V 3 bases short and J 4 bases short, with 9 bases between. CDR1 LNHDA and CDR2 SQIVND come from the germline V gene (reference sequence). This CDR3 comprises 13 residues.

This clone was counted a few times. CDR3 amino acids: CASSSGTSPDTQYF. CDR3 nucleotide sequence: TGTGCCAGCAGCTCAGGGACTAGCCCAGATACGCAGTATTTT. The chain employs TRBV7-3 and TRBJ2-3; 9 bases agree with TRBD2. The CDR3 is made up of 14 amino acids. The germline V gene has CDR1 SGHTA and CDR2 FQGTGA. V dropped 4 bases and J dropped 4; count of bases not matched to a gene: 3.

This rearrangement joins TRBV7-2 to TRBJ2-3; 8 bases are a match to TRBD2. Looked up from germline, CDR1 is SGHTA and CDR2 is FQGNSA. With V trimmed by 4 bases and J by 2 bases, 8 bases remained unmatched. The CDR3 length is 16 residues. In DNA, the CDR3 is TGTGCCAGCAGCTCGGGACTAGTGTGGTCCACAGATACGCAGTATTTT. Protein sequence: CASSSGLVWSTDTQYF.

V gene TRBV30 combines with J gene TRBJ2-1; D unclear. This CDR3 region has 11 residues. Germline V gives CDR1 GTSNPN, CDR2 SVGIG (reference sequence). Trimming cost V 1 base and J 7 bases, with 5 bases left between them. This CDR3 is CAWSALNEQFF. As DNA, the CDR3 is TGTGCCTGGAGTGCGCTAAATGAGCAGTTCTTC. Full variable domain (rest looked up from reference TRBV30 and TRBJ2-1): SQTIHQWPATLVQPVGSPLSLECTVEGTSNPNLYWYRQAAGRGLQLLFYSVGIGQISSEVPQNLSASRPQDRQFILSSKKLLLSDSGFYLCAWSALNEQFFGPGTRLTVL.

In its sample, this clone was seen a few times. The J gene is TRBJ1-1, the V gene TRBV29-1; D remains ambiguous. V gave up 5 bases and J gave up 1 base, with 8 bases separating them. The CDR3 spans 12 residues. Germline-derived CDR1 and CDR2 are SQVTM and ANQGSEA. The CDR3 coding sequence is TGCAGCGTTCGGGTGGCGAACACTGAAGCTTTCTTT. This gives the protein CSVRVANTEAFF.

This clone came up a few times. The V and J genes are TRBV7-6 and TRBJ1-1; a possible D gene is TRBD1 (5 bases). Germline assignment: CDR1 SGHVS and CDR2 FNYEAQ. The CDR3 is 15 residues long. Trimming stripped 5 bases from V and 5 bases from J, with 18 bases between. This CDR3 reads CASSKSQGRGTEAFF. The DNA of the CDR3 is TGTGCCAGCAGCAAGTCCCAAGGAAGGGGAACTGAAGCTTTCTTT. The variable domain in full, completed from reference TRBV7-6 and TRBJ1-1, reads GAGVSQSPRYKVTKRGQDVALRCDPISGHVSLYWYRQALGQGPEFLTYFNYEAQQDKSGLPNDRFSAERPEGSISTLTIQRTEQRDSAMYRCASSKSQGRGTEAFFGQGTRLTVV.

This clone was counted between two and nine times. The J gene is TRBJ2-7, the V gene TRBV28, with D possibly being TRBD2 (5 bases). In germline, CDR1 is MDHEN, CDR2 SYDVKM. CDR3 size: 14 residues. Deletions cut 6 bases from V and 7 bases from J, with 19 bases between. The CDR3 DNA reads TGTGCCAGCAGCGAACTAGGTGGAGGCAAAGAGCAGTACGTC. This encodes CASSELGGGKEQYV.

The chain joins TRBV7-6 to TRBJ1-5; 9 positions agree with TRBD1. The germline gives CDR1 SGHVS, CDR2 FNYEAQ. This CDR3 has 15 amino acids. V trimming: 1 base; J trimming: 7 bases; junction bases outside the gene matches: 5. CDR3 nucleotide sequence: TGTGCCAGCAGCTTAGAAGGACAGGGGAGGCAGCCCCAGCATTTT. This gives the protein CASSLEGQGRQPQHF.

CDR3 sequence (DNA): TGTGCCAGCCGCCGCTCTAGCGCATTGGATACGCAGTATTTT. It is translated as CASRRSSALDTQYF. The chain recombines TRBV6-6 with TRBJ2-3; D possibly corresponds to TRBD2 (6 bases). Germline-derived CDR1 and CDR2 are MNHNY and SVGAGI (reference sequence). The V gene lost 8 bases and the J gene lost 6 bases, with 18 bases spanning the gap. The CDR3 covers 14 residues.

V is TRBV27 and J is TRBJ1-2; 8 positions agree with TRBD1. CDR1 MNHEY and CDR2 SMNVEV come from the germline V gene (reference sequence). The J segment lost 5 bases and the V segment lost 4 bases, leaving 3 bases of the junction unmatched. CDR3 length: 13 amino acids. The CDR3 loop reads CASSYRGDYGYTF. The DNA of the CDR3 is TGTGCCAGCAGTTACAGGGGGGATTATGGCTACACCTTC.

This clone has more than one count but fewer than ten. The rearrangement joins TRBV2 to TRBJ1-5; TRBD1 aligns across 7 bases. CDR3 size: 15 residues. The germline CDR1 and CDR2 sequences are SNHLY and FYNNEI. The ends lost 8 bases at V and 14 bases at J; junction bases unmatched: 21. The CDR3 protein is CASGRQGLRVGPEHF. CDR3 in DNA: TGTGCCAGCGGCCGACAGGGCCTGAGGGTGGGCCCCGAGCATTTT. Full variable domain (remainder filled in from reference TRBV2 and TRBJ1-5): EPEVTQTPSHQVTQMGQEVILRCVPISNHLYFYWYRQILGQKVEFLVSFYNNEISEKSEIFDDQFSVERPDGSNFTLKIRSTKLEDSAMYFCASGRQGLRVGPEHFGDGTRLSIL.